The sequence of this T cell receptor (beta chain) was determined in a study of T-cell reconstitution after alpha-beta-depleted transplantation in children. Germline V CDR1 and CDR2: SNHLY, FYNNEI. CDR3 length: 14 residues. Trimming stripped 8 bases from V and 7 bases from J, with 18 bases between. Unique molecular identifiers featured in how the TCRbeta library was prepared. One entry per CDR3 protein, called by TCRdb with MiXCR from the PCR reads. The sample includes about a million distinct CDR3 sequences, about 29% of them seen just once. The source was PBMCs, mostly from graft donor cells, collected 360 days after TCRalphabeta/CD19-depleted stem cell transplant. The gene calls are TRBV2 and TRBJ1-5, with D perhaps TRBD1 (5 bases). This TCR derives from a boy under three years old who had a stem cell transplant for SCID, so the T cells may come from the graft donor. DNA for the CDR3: TGTGCCAGCGGTGTGAGGCAGGGTGGGCAGCCCCAGCATTTT. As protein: CASGVRQGGQPQHF. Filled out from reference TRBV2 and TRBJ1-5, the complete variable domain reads EPEVTQTPSHQVTQMGQEVILRCVPISNHLYFYWYRQILGQKVEFLVSFYNNEISEKSEIFDDQFSVERPDGSNFTLKIRSTKLEDSAMYFCASGVRQGGQPQHFGDGTRLSIL.